Each of the 29 T cell receptor beta chains below was sequenced from the same sample in a study of cytomegalovirus exposure and HLA in healthy donors (dated 2017 in TCRdb). Library generation was performed with the immunoSEQ multiplex PCR assay. For the multiplex PCR, a mixture combining 60 forward primers for TCR Vbeta segments and 13 reverse primers for TCR Jbeta segments was used. TCRdb's version of the immuneACCESS table is confined to in-frame rearrangements and falls short of the full clone set. An unresolved V gene accounts for under half of the shortfall where checked; the remainder is of unknown origin. The sample table lists some 99,000 clones, about 80% of them with a count of one. The ten largest clones add up to about 2% of the sample. Specimen: PBMCs. These receptors all come from a man aged 35 to 55 in good health and CMV-seronegative.

This clone was recorded once. For the CDR3, the DNA is TGTGCCAGCAGCTCCCAACAGAATTCACCCCTCCACTTT. Encoded protein: CASSSQQNSPLHF. The V gene is TRBV27, the J gene TRBJ1-6; D gene ambiguous. V gave up 6 bases and J gave up 7 bases, with 10 bases separating them. CDR1 MNHEY and CDR2 SMNVEV come from the germline V gene (reference sequence). The CDR3 consists of 13 residues.

J is TRBJ2-5 and V is TRBV18, with a weak D call TRBD1 (5 bases). Trimming left V 2 bases short and J 4 bases short, with 14 bases between. This CDR3 contains 15 residues. Germline V CDR1 and CDR2: KGHSH, LQKENI. The CDR3 coding sequence is TGTGCCAGCTCACCATCCAGGGCCGGGCGAGAGACCCAGTACTTC. Amino acid sequence: CASSPSRAGRETQYF.

The chain carries TRBV19 and TRBJ2-1; TRBD1 might be the D (6 bases). The length of the CDR3 is 15 residues. V lost 5 bases and J 2 bases, leaving 13 bases between the germline ends. Germline CDR1 is LNHDA and CDR2 is SQIVND (reference sequence). The CDR3 DNA reads as TGTGCCAGTAGTCCCAGGGGTGTTACCTACAATGAGCAGTTCTTC. Its translation is CASSPRGVTYNEQFF. Looking up the rest from reference TRBV19 and TRBJ2-1 gives the full variable domain: DGGITQSPKYLFRKEGQNVTLSCEQNLNHDAMYWYRQDPGQGLRLIYYSQIVNDFQKGDIAEGYSVSREKKESFPLTVTSAQKNPTAFYLCASSPRGVTYNEQFFGPGTRLTVL.

The J gene is TRBJ1-5, the V gene TRBV6-6; maybe TRBD1 (5 bases). Trimming pared 6 bases from V and 4 bases from J, leaving 10 bases between. CDR3 length: 13 residues. Germline CDR1 reads MNHNY; CDR2 reads SVGAGI (reference sequence). CDR3 loop: CASRSRGNQPQHF. The CDR3 bases are TGTGCCAGCAGAAGTCGGGGGAATCAGCCCCAGCATTTT.

This clone was recorded a few times. The J gene is TRBJ1-1, the V gene TRBV7-9; 9 nucleotides agree with TRBD1. V shed 1 base and J 3 bases; nucleotides not matched to a gene: 3. Germline lookup yields CDR1 SEHNR and CDR2 FQNEAQ (reference sequence). The CDR3 runs 15 residues. CDR3 coding DNA: TGTGCCAGCAGCTTAGGGGACAGGGATGACACTGAAGCTTTCTTT. Residues: CASSLGDRDDTEAFF. Based on the CDR3 plus reference TRBV7-9 and TRBJ1-1, the full variable domain is DTGVSQNPRHKITKRGQNVTFRCDPISEHNRLYWYRQTLGQGPEFLTYFQNEAQLEKSRLLSDRFSAERPKGSFSTLEIQRTEQGDSAMYLCASSLGDRDDTEAFFGQGTRLTVV.

This clone appeared once. This rearrangement joins TRBV18 to TRBJ2-5, with D possibly being TRBD1 (6 bases). Germline lookup yields CDR1 KGHSH and CDR2 LQKENI. Trimming removed 6 bases from V and 5 bases from J, with 13 bases in between. The CDR3 loop spans 13 amino acids. CDR3: CASSPGQGETQYF. CDR3 nucleotides: TGTGCCAGCTCCCCCGGCCAGGGGGAGACCCAGTACTTC.

Only a few counts were recorded for this clone. This chain connects TRBV7-2 to TRBJ2-1, with D possibly TRBD2 on 6 matching bases. Germline CDR1 is SGHTA and CDR2 is FQGNSA. Trimming took 2 bases from V and 5 from J, leaving 16 bases between them. CDR3 size: 16 residues. CDR3 DNA: TGTGCCAGCAGCTTACTAGGGCTAGCGCGAGACAATGAGCAGTTCTTC. The encoded protein is CASSLLGLARDNEQFF.

This sequence joins TRBV7-9 and TRBJ2-7; 7 nucleotides align to TRBD2. The germline CDR1 and CDR2 sequences are SEHNR and FQNEAQ (reference sequence). The J segment lost 2 bases and the V segment lost 8 bases, leaving 9 bases of the junction unmatched. The CDR3 is 14 residues long. The CDR3, as DNA: TGTGCCAGCCGCGGGGAGGGTTCCCCCTACGAGCAGTACTTC. This encodes CASRGEGSPYEQYF.

CDR3 coding DNA: TGTGCCAGCAGTGAAGGACAGGGAATGGGTGAGCAGTTCTTC. Amino acids: CASSEGQGMGEQFF. The chain carries TRBV2 and TRBJ2-1; TRBD1 aligns across 7 bases. CDR1 and CDR2 from the germline V gene are SNHLY and FYNNEI. The CDR3 runs 14 residues. V was pared by 1 base and J by 9 bases, with 6 bases of the junction left unmatched.

This clone was detected once. The V and J genes are TRBV28 and TRBJ2-6, with 7 positions matching TRBD1. Trimming at V came to 3 bases and at J to 0 bases, leaving 8 bases not matched to a gene. Germline CDR1 MDHEN, CDR2 SYDVKM. The CDR3 is 18 residues long. The DNA for the CDR3 is TGTGCCAGCAGTTTGAGACAGGGTTTTTACTCTGGGGCCAACGTCCTGACTTTC. Translation: CASSLRQGFYSGANVLTF.

The chain combines TRBV5-1 with TRBJ1-3, with TRBD1 as a possible D gene (5 bases). This CDR3 is 14 amino acids long. V was pared by 4 bases and J by 7 bases, with 15 bases between. Germline CDR1 SGHRS, CDR2 YFSETQ. The CDR3 DNA reads TGCGCCAGCAGCGATCAGGGATCCAAGAACACCATATATTTT. Residues: CASSDQGSKNTIYF. Combining the CDR3 with reference TRBV5-1 and TRBJ1-3 gives the whole variable domain KAGVTQTPRYLIKTRGQQVTLSCSPISGHRSVSWYQQTPGQGLQFLFEYFSETQRNKGNFPGRFSGRQFSNSRSEMNVSTLELGDSALYLCASSDQGSKNTIYFGEGSWLTVV.

This clone was recorded once. V usage is TRBV21-1 and J usage is TRBJ2-3; TRBD2 reflects the table's D call only, with no check against the DNA. TRBV21-1 is a pseudogene. This CDR3 contains 14 residues. CDR3 in amino acids: CASSKDQRATPQYF. The CDR3 nucleotides are TGTGCCAGCAGCAAAGATCAGCGGGCCACTCCGCAGTATTTT.

The chain combines TRBV4-1 with TRBJ1-1, with a weak D call TRBD1 (6 bases). The CDR3 sequence is 15 residues long. Germline V gene sequence: CDR1 MGHRA, CDR2 YSYEKL. V was clipped by 1 base and J by 2 bases, with 11 bases between them. CDR3 bases: TGCGCCAGCAGCCAAGTCTGGACAGCTAACACTGAAGCTTTCTTT. This gives the protein CASSQVWTANTEAFF.

CDR3 sequence reads: CAWSDWAAFTDTQYF. The CDR3 DNA sequence: TGTGCCTGGAGTGATTGGGCAGCCTTCACAGATACGCAGTATTTT. This sequence joins TRBV30 and TRBJ2-3; D is unclear. The CDR3 has 15 residues. The V gene's germline CDR1 is GTSNPN and CDR2 SVGIG (reference sequence). Deletions cut 1 base from V and 2 bases from J, with 13 bases between.

The rearrangement uses TRBV5-1 and TRBJ2-2; D might be TRBD1 (6 bases). V lost 4 bases and J 0 bases, leaving 10 bases between the germline ends. CDR3 length equals 15 residues. The germline V gene encodes CDR1 SGHRS and CDR2 YFSETQ. Written as DNA, the CDR3 is TGCGCCAGCAGCACAGGACAGCCGAACACCGGGGAGCTGTTTTTT. Its protein is CASSTGQPNTGELFF.

The CDR3 sequence: CASSPLGTGAEKLFF. CDR3 nucleotide sequence: TGTGCCAGCAGCCCCCTGGGGACAGGTGCTGAAAAACTGTTTTTT. The gene calls are TRBV7-6 and TRBJ1-4, with TRBD1 matching over 8 bases. The V gene's germline CDR1 is SGHVS and CDR2 FNYEAQ. This CDR3 is built from 15 residues. With V trimmed by 5 bases and J by 7 bases, 9 bases remained unmatched.

The chain is built from TRBV5-4 and TRBJ2-5, with 12 bases that match TRBD2. The J call is doubtful: the DNA matches TRBJ2-7 better. Germline CDR1 SGHNT, CDR2 YYREEE (reference sequence). This CDR3 region has 15 residues. CDR3 sequence: CASSRGLAGTYEQYF. The CDR3 DNA reads TGTGCCAGCAGCCGTGGACTAGCGGGGACCTACGAGCAGTACTTC.

V usage is TRBV19 and J usage is TRBJ2-2, with TRBD2 matching 10 bases. With V trimmed by 6 bases and J by 7 bases, 8 bases remained unmatched. This CDR3 comprises 15 residues. The germline V gene has CDR1 LNHDA and CDR2 SQIVND (reference sequence). CDR3 in amino acids: CASRPSGRVRGELFF. DNA of the CDR3: TGTGCCAGTAGACCGAGCGGGAGGGTCCGCGGGGAGCTGTTTTTT. Filled out from reference TRBV19 and TRBJ2-2, the complete variable domain reads DGGITQSPKYLFRKEGQNVTLSCEQNLNHDAMYWYRQDPGQGLRLIYYSQIVNDFQKGDIAEGYSVSREKKESFPLTVTSAQKNPTAFYLCASRPSGRVRGELFFGEGSRLTVL.

This clone was found a few times. The sample carries other DNA sequences with the same CDR3. CDR3 sequence: CSVVGGSGNTIYF. As DNA, the CDR3 is TGCAGCGTAGTGGGGGGGTCTGGAAACACCATATATTTT. J is TRBJ1-3 and V is TRBV29-1; TRBD1 might be the D (5 bases). The length of the CDR3 is 13 residues. Germline assignment: CDR1 SQVTM and CDR2 ANQGSEA. Between the trimmed V and J ends, which lost 6 bases and 1 base, there was a span of 10 bases.

The rearrangement links TRBV7-2 to TRBJ2-5, with D unclear. Trimming shortened V by 5 bases and J by 5 bases, and 6 bases separated the two germline ends. CDR3 length: 11 amino acids. Germline CDR1 SGHTA, CDR2 FQGNSA. CDR3 DNA: TGTGCCAGCAGCCCCTTCGAGACCCAGTACTTC. Its translation is CASSPFETQYF. Based on the CDR3 plus reference TRBV7-2 and TRBJ2-5, the full variable domain is GAGVSQSPSNKVTEKGKDVELRCDPISGHTALYWYRQSLGQGLEFLIYFQGNSAPDKSGLPSDRFSAERTGGSVSTLTIQRTQQEDSAVYLCASSPFETQYFGPGTRLLVL.

The chain carries TRBV20-1 and TRBJ2-1; D is perhaps TRBD2 (5 bases). Trimming removed 5 bases at V and 14 bases at J, with 10 bases between. Germline V gene data show CDR1 as DFQATT and CDR2 as SNEGSKA (reference sequence). This CDR3 region has 9 residues. The DNA for the CDR3 is TGCAGTGCTCCCGGGATAGAGTTCTTC. As protein: CSAPGIEFF.

The chain carries TRBV5-1 and TRBJ2-5; the match to TRBD2 covers 7 bases. V lost 2 bases and J lost 5; bases outside the gene matches: 6. The germline gives CDR1 SGHRS, CDR2 YFSETQ. This CDR3 contains 14 residues. The CDR3 reads CASSLGHGGETQYF. Written as DNA, the CDR3 is TGCGCCAGCAGCTTAGGACACGGGGGGGAGACCCAGTACTTC.

The chain combines TRBV11-3 with TRBJ2-1; D ambiguous. The germline gives CDR1 SGHNT, CDR2 YENEEA. Between the trimmed V and J ends, which lost 1 base and 5 bases, there was a span of 12 bases. The CDR3 has 15 amino acids. The CDR3 reads CASSLGPAAHNEQFF. CDR3 nucleotide sequence: TGTGCCAGCAGCTTAGGTCCCGCGGCACACAATGAGCAGTTCTTC.

The chain uses TRBV28 and TRBJ2-5; tentative D call: TRBD2 (6 bases). This CDR3 region has 15 residues. CDR1 and CDR2 from the germline V gene are MDHEN and SYDVKM. Trimming cost V 10 bases and J 7 bases, with 25 bases left between them. The DNA of the CDR3 is TGTGCCACCCGGCTGACTAGGGGTATTTTCGGGACCCAGTACTTC. It encodes CATRLTRGIFGTQYF.

V gene TRBV5-5 combines with J gene TRBJ2-7; D unclear. V lost 4 bases to trimming and J lost 0 bases, with 11 bases between them. Germline loops: CDR1 SGHKS, CDR2 YYEKEE (reference sequence). This CDR3 contains 14 residues. CDR3 nucleotide sequence: TGTGCCAGCAGCGCCCAGATGGCCTCCTACGAGCAGTACTTC. Translating gives CASSAQMASYEQYF.

This clone was seen a few times. J is TRBJ2-1 and V is TRBV6-5, with TRBD2 matching over 7 bases. The V gene end was trimmed by 6 bases and the J gene end by 6 bases; junction bases not matched to a gene: 11. The V gene's germline CDR1 is MNHEY and CDR2 SVGAGI. The CDR3 sequence is 15 residues long. DNA of the CDR3: TGTGCCAGCAGACGTCTAGCGGAAATCTCCAATGAGCAGTTCTTC. Translated, it gives CASRRLAEISNEQFF.

A single count supports this clone. This chain joins TRBV11-3 and TRBJ2-1, with 11 nucleotides matching TRBD2. V was pared by 0 bases and J by 7 bases, with 2 bases of the junction left unmatched. Per the germline V gene, CDR1 is SGHNT and CDR2 is YENEEA. This CDR3 has 15 residues. DNA of the CDR3: TGTGCCAGCAGCTTAGAACTAGCGGGGGTTAATGAGCAGTTCTTC. The encoded protein is CASSLELAGVNEQFF.

This clone was counted between two and nine times. The chain employs TRBV4-3 and TRBJ2-3; TRBD2 is a possible D gene (5 bases). Germline V gives CDR1 LGHNA, CDR2 YSLEER. V was clipped by 5 bases and J by 4 bases, with 13 bases between them. This CDR3 contains 14 residues. The CDR3 bases are TGCGCCAGCAGCAAAGCAGCTAGCTCAGATACGCAGTATTTT. This sequence encodes CASSKAASSDTQYF.

This chain joins TRBV5-1 and TRBJ2-7; no clear D. From germline, CDR1 is SGHRS and CDR2 YFSETQ. There are 13 residues in the CDR3. V was pared by 6 bases and J by 5 bases, with 15 bases between. This chain's CDR3 is CASTPPSYDEQYF. Here the CDR3 DNA reads TGCGCCAGCACCCCCCCTAGTTACGACGAGCAGTACTTC.